Following are 23 T cell receptor beta chains from one sample sequenced in a study of Ad26.COV2.S vaccination and SARS-CoV-2 variants. Treatment of the sample: about 20 received Ad26.COV2.S at low or high dose, single or two shots; 5 received placebo; per-sample allocation not given. Samples analyzed were those drawn on day 63 after the first vaccine or placebo injection. Sequenced by immunoSEQ multiplex PCR; TCRdb stores in-frame clones only, minus some. The sample holds 250,000 or so clones, about 83% seen once. The sequenced sample was peripheral blood, obtained in a trial of Ad26.COV2.S vaccine versus placebo. The receptors stem from a person aged 18-60 years who received the Ad26.COV2.S COVID-19 vaccine or a placebo.

The chain carries TRBV7-8 and TRBJ1-5, with TRBD1 as a possible D gene (5 bases). The V gene lost 5 bases and the J gene lost 5 bases, with 16 bases spanning the gap. This CDR3 comprises 15 residues. The V gene's germline CDR1 is SGHVS and CDR2 FQNEAQ. This chain's CDR3 is CASSPYRDRYQPQHF. The DNA for the CDR3 is TGTGCCAGCAGCCCATACCGGGACCGTTATCAGCCCCAGCATTTT. The entire variable domain, with the rest obtained from reference TRBV7-8 and TRBJ1-5, is as follows: GAGVSQSPRYKVAKRGQDVALRCDPISGHVSLFWYQQALGQGPEFLTYFQNEAQLDKSGLPSDRFFAERPEGSVSTLKIQRTQQEDSAVYLCASSPYRDRYQPQHFGDGTRLSIL.

This chain joins TRBV10-3 and TRBJ2-6, with 8 bases that match TRBD2. This CDR3 contains 14 residues. V shed 8 bases and J 3 bases; nucleotides not matched to a gene: 3. CDR1 and CDR2 from the germline V gene are ENHRY and SYGVKD. CDR3: CAIGGGSGANVLTF. CDR3 DNA sequence: TGTGCCATCGGCGGGGGGAGTGGGGCCAACGTCCTGACTTTC.

This clone was observed a single time. This chain uses TRBV5-4 with TRBJ1-1; the match to TRBD1 covers 10 bases. V shed 5 bases and J 0 bases; nucleotides not matched to a gene: 7. CDR1 and CDR2 from the germline V gene are SGHNT and YYREEE (reference sequence). CDR3 length equals 16 residues. CDR3 sequence reads: CASSSHGTGVNTEAFF. CDR3 DNA sequence: TGTGCCAGCAGTAGTCACGGGACAGGGGTGAACACTGAAGCTTTCTTT.

The J gene is TRBJ2-7, the V gene TRBV5-8; D is ambiguous. Germline values: CDR1 SGHTS, CDR2 YDEGEE. The CDR3 totals 12 residues. V was trimmed by 4 bases and J by 6 bases, leaving 11 bases between them. The CDR3 region is CASSPAVAEQYV. Here the CDR3 DNA reads TGTGCCAGCAGCCCCGCGGTTGCCGAGCAGTACGTC.

The chain links TRBV7-2 to TRBJ1-5; no definite D call. The germline V and J ends were trimmed by 5 bases and 4 bases, with 9 bases remaining between them. The length of the CDR3 is 13 residues. Germline CDR1 SGHTA, CDR2 FQGNSA. CDR3 DNA: TGTGCCAGCAGCGAGGACCGGAATCAGCCCCAGCATTTT. Amino acid sequence: CASSEDRNQPQHF.

This chain joins TRBV18 and TRBJ1-1; 9 bases map to TRBD1. CDR1 and CDR2 (germline): KGHSH, LQKENI. The V and J ends lost 8 bases and 7 bases, in that order; junction bases with no gene match: 8. CDR3 length equals 13 residues. CDR3 region: CASRTGGRSEAFF. CDR3 bases: TGTGCCAGCCGTACAGGGGGCCGGAGTGAAGCTTTCTTT.

In DNA, the CDR3 is TGTGCCAGCAGCGTTGGGGTGGGGCGGTTCGGTCTTGAGCAGTTCTTC. Translating it yields CASSVGVGRFGLEQFF. The J gene is TRBJ2-1, the V gene TRBV7-3; the D gene is possibly TRBD1 (5 bases). The CDR3 extends over 16 amino acids. Germline CDR1 reads SGHTA; CDR2 reads FQGTGA. V shed 5 bases and J shed 9 bases, with 23 bases lying between them.

CDR3 amino acids: CASSQAAGYGYTF. DNA of the CDR3: TGCGCCAGCAGCCAGGCCGCCGGGTATGGCTACACCTTC. This chain joins TRBV4-3 and TRBJ1-2, with D uncertain. The CDR3 is made up of 13 amino acids. The germline CDR1 and CDR2 sequences are LGHNA and YSLEER. Trimming pared 3 bases from V and 5 bases from J, leaving 10 bases between.

J is TRBJ1-5 and V is TRBV5-5; D is undetermined. Deletions cut 3 bases from V and 2 bases from J, with 12 bases between. CDR1 is SGHKS and CDR2 is YYEKEE in the germline V gene (reference sequence). CDR3 size: 15 residues. CDR3 sequence (DNA): TGTGCCAGCAGCTCATTCTTTGGGGGCAATCAGCCCCAGCATTTT. Translation: CASSSFFGGNQPQHF.

The chain uses TRBV2 and TRBJ2-1; 8 nucleotides agree with TRBD1. From germline, CDR1 is SNHLY and CDR2 FYNNEI. Germline trimming cut 3 bases from V and 8 bases from J; bases unmatched to any gene: 6. This CDR3 comprises 14 residues. CDR3 protein: CASSDGQGLHEQFF. The DNA for the CDR3 is TGTGCCAGCAGTGACGGACAGGGACTCCATGAGCAGTTCTTC.

The genes are TRBV7-9 and TRBJ2-5; a possible D gene is TRBD2 (7 bases). Trimming removed 3 bases from V and 0 bases from J, with 17 bases in between. This CDR3 region has 17 residues. The germline V gene encodes CDR1 SEHNR and CDR2 FQNEAQ (reference sequence). In DNA, the CDR3 is TGTGCCAGCAGCTTGGGAGGGGGTGCTGCTTACCAAGAGACCCAGTACTTC. Translation gives CASSLGGGAAYQETQYF.

V is TRBV21-1 and J is TRBJ2-7. TRBV21-1 is designated a pseudogene. This CDR3 has 14 amino acids. CDR3 loop: CASSPFVVSYEQYV. DNA of the CDR3: TGTGCCAGCAGCCCTTTTGTGGTCTCCTACGAGCAGTACGTC.

This clone was detected a few times. The chain couples TRBV3-1 (or the pseudogene TRBV3-2) to TRBJ1-1, with D uncertain. The CDR3 is 14 residues long. V was clipped by 1 base and J by 5 bases, with 11 bases between them. CDR1 LGHDT and CDR2 YNNKEL come from the germline V gene (reference sequence). The CDR3 loop is CASSQVEGRTEAFF. The DNA of the CDR3 is TGTGCCAGCAGCCAAGTGGAGGGTCGGACTGAAGCTTTCTTT.

This clone was detected once. CDR3 protein: CASSYLSTSGGDTDTQYF. Written as DNA, the CDR3 is TGTGCCAGCAGTTACCTATCGACTAGCGGGGGGGACACAGATACGCAGTATTTT. The V and J genes are TRBV6-2 or TRBV6-3 and TRBJ2-3; 14 positions match TRBD2. Trimming removed 2 bases from V and 2 bases from J; junction bases left unmatched: 6. The length of the CDR3 is 18 residues. Germline loops: CDR1 MNHEY, CDR2 SVGEGT.

The gene calls are TRBV12-3 or TRBV12-4 and TRBJ2-2, with D perhaps TRBD2 (5 bases). CDR3 length: 13 residues. Between the trimmed V and J ends, which lost 6 bases and 6 bases, there was a span of 11 bases. The CDR3 bases are TGTGCCAGCAGGAGGACCGGGGCCGGGGAGCTGTTTTTT. The encoded protein is CASRRTGAGELFF.

The chain has TRBV28 and TRBJ2-1; D unresolved. This CDR3 spans 13 amino acids. Trimming pared 2 bases from V and 5 bases from J, leaving 7 bases between. Germline values: CDR1 MDHEN, CDR2 SYDVKM. DNA of the CDR3: TGTGCCAGCAGTTTACGGACGGACAATGAGCAGTTCTTC. Encoded protein: CASSLRTDNEQFF. Filled out from reference TRBV28 and TRBJ2-1, the complete variable domain reads DVKVTQSSRYLVKRTGEKVFLECVQDMDHENMFWYRQDPGLGLRLIYFSYDVKMKEKGDIPEGYSVSREKKERFSLILESASTNQTSMYLCASSLRTDNEQFFGPGTRLTVL.

V gene TRBV12-3 or TRBV12-4 combines with J gene TRBJ2-7; D uncertain. The V end was cut by 3 bases, the J end by 4 bases, with 7 bases between. The CDR3 sequence is 12 residues long. CDR3 coding DNA: TGTGCCAGCAGTTTGATGGGTTACGAGCAGTACTTC. It codes for CASSLMGYEQYF.

The J gene is TRBJ2-2, the V gene TRBV4-3, with D unclear. Germline V gives CDR1 LGHNA, CDR2 YSLEER. Trimming took 0 bases from V and 1 from J, leaving 9 bases between them. The length of the CDR3 is 16 residues. The CDR3 is CASSQDYRQNTGELFF. CDR3 coding DNA: TGCGCCAGCAGCCAAGATTATCGACAGAACACCGGGGAGCTGTTTTTT.

This chain uses TRBV4-1 with TRBJ2-7; 7 bases are a match to TRBD1. Germline V gene lookup returns CDR1 MGHRA and CDR2 YSYEKL. CDR3 size: 14 residues. The V gene end was trimmed by 4 bases and the J gene end by 5 bases; junction bases not matched to a gene: 8. In DNA, the CDR3 is TGCGCCAGCAGCCGGAGCACAGGGGCTCACGAGCAGTACTTC. This codes for CASSRSTGAHEQYF.

The chain is built from TRBV7-3 and TRBJ2-6; D is unclear. Trimming took off 8 bases at V and 0 bases at J, with 8 bases between the two ends. Germline V gene data show CDR1 as SGHTA and CDR2 as FQGTGA. This CDR3 contains 14 residues. The CDR3 bases are TGTGCCAGCCTCATAGTCTCTGGGGCCAACGTCCTGACTTTC. Translated, it gives CASLIVSGANVLTF.

This chain uses TRBV2 with TRBJ2-5; no reliable D call. Germline V lookup: CDR1 SNHLY, CDR2 FYNNEI. There are 13 residues in the CDR3. Trimming removed 1 base from V and 3 bases from J, with 6 bases in between. CDR3 protein: CASSEDWEETQYF. Here the CDR3 DNA reads TGTGCCAGCAGTGAAGACTGGGAAGAGACCCAGTACTTC.

This chain connects TRBV7-9 to TRBJ1-1; no firm D call. CDR1 and CDR2 (germline): SEHNR, FQNEAQ (reference sequence). V was pared by 1 base and J by 1 base, with 7 bases between. There are 14 residues in the CDR3. The CDR3 region is CASSLVEENTEAFF. CDR3 bases: TGTGCCAGCAGCTTAGTTGAGGAGAACACTGAAGCTTTCTTT. Combining the CDR3 with reference TRBV7-9 and TRBJ1-1 gives the whole variable domain DTGVSQNPRHKITKRGQNVTFRCDPISEHNRLYWYRQTLGQGPEFLTYFQNEAQLEKSRLLSDRFSAERPKGSFSTLEIQRTEQGDSAMYLCASSLVEENTEAFFGQGTRLTVV.

The chain carries TRBV5-6 and TRBJ2-3; the D gene could be TRBD1 or TRBD2 (5 bases each). This CDR3 spans 16 amino acids. V lost 2 bases and J lost 3, with 16 bases in between. The germline V gene encodes CDR1 SGHDT and CDR2 YYEEEE. In DNA, the CDR3 is TGTGCCAGCAGCTTATCGGTTGAGGGGATTACAGATACGCAGTATTTT. Protein sequence: CASSLSVEGITDTQYF. The whole variable domain, remainder taken from reference TRBV5-6 and TRBJ2-3, is DAGVTQSPTHLIKTRGQQVTLRCSPKSGHDTVSWYQQALGQGPQFIFQYYEEEERQRGNFPDRFSGHQFPNYSSELNVNALLLGDSALYLCASSLSVEGITDTQYFGPGTRLTVL.